This TCR beta chain appears in the sequencing data of a study of shared clonotypes between healthy human individuals. Overall study: Researchers assigned three CD4 naive, three CD4 memory, two CD8 naive and one CD8 memory plate to each donor.

For this clone: Its antigen is as yet unknown.

Sequenced by immunoSEQ multiplex PCR; TCRdb stores in-frame clones only, minus some. Of hundreds of thousands of clones in the sample, about 91% were seen once. CDR1 and CDR2 from the germline V gene are SGDLS and YYNGEE. The CDR3 runs 15 residues. V shed 3 bases and J shed 9 bases, with 19 bases lying between them. Naive CD8 cells, CD45RO-negative and positively selected for CCR7, excluded terminally differentiated effector memory CD45RA+ cells. Study outcomes and limitations: Shared across a few donors were 4% to 5% of the naive CD4 clonotypes.

The chain employs TRBV9 and TRBJ2-1; D might be TRBD2 (5 bases). Sequences were obtained from naive CD8+ T cells sorted from blood. This sequence was found in a young man in good health. As DNA, the CDR3 is TGTGCCAGCAGCGGACTGGGCCCCAAGGGAGCTGAGCAGTTCTTC. Translating gives CASSGLGPKGAEQFF. Supplemented by reference TRBV9 and TRBJ2-1, the full variable domain reads DSGVTQTPKHLITATGQRVTLRCSPRSGDLSVYWYQQSLDQGLQFLIQYYNGEERAKGNILERFSAQQFPDLHSELNLSSLELGDSALYFCASSGLGPKGAEQFFGPGTRLTVL.